These 5 T cell receptor beta chains came from one sample sequenced in a study of T cells in Graves' hyperthyroidism and ophthalmopathy. It was RNA transcripts that yielded the amplified TCR beta CDR3 regions. First-round RT-PCR with HTBI primers amplified the TCR CDR3 region. Via MiXCR, TCRdb re-called the multiplex PCR reads, giving one row per CDR3 protein. The profile covers fewer than 350,000 distinct CDR3 sequences, with roughly 18% appearing a single time and approximately 54% taken by the ten largest. Material for sequencing was blood. Receptors were obtained from a woman in her fifties or sixties with Graves' hyperthyroidism.

This chain joins TRBV7-9 and TRBJ2-7; unclear D gene. Trimming shortened V by 4 bases and J by 1 base, and 11 bases separated the two germline ends. The CDR3 is 14 amino acids. Germline CDR1 SEHNR, CDR2 FQNEAQ (reference sequence). The CDR3 region has the DNA TGTGCCAGCAGCTCAGGAAGGGTTTCCTACGAGCAGTACTTC. It specifies CASSSGRVSYEQYF.

The CDR3 bases are TGTGCCAGCATGGGTCAGTATAGCAATCAGCCCCAGCATTTT. This translates into CASMGQYSNQPQHF. The genes are TRBV6-1 and TRBJ1-5, with D hard to call. From germline, CDR1 is MNHNS and CDR2 SASEGT. Trimming shortened V by 7 bases and J by 0 bases, and 10 bases separated the two germline ends. The CDR3 extends over 14 amino acids.

The chain joins TRBV6-1 to TRBJ1-2, with 8 bases aligning to TRBD1. CDR1 and CDR2 (germline): MNHNS, SASEGT. The CDR3 consists of 16 residues. After removal of 2 bases from V and 8 bases from J, the junction contained 13 bases not matched to a gene. CDR3 in DNA: TGTGCCAGCAGTGAAATAGGACAGGGAAGGGTGAGAGGCTACACCTTC. This translates into CASSEIGQGRVRGYTF.

The chain couples TRBV24-1 to TRBJ2-3; 13 nucleotides match TRBD2. CDR3 size: 17 residues. J gave up 2 bases and V 3 bases, and 4 bases lay outside the gene matches. From germline, CDR1 is KGHDR and CDR2 SFDVKD. The chain's CDR3 is CATSDELAGGDTDTQYF. The CDR3 coding sequence is TGTGCCACCAGTGATGAACTAGCGGGAGGGGACACAGATACGCAGTATTTT.

This clonotype was recorded at least ten times. The chain employs TRBV2 and TRBJ2-3, with 7 bases identical to TRBD2. Unmatched junction bases numbered 10, after V lost 8 bases and J lost 2 bases. This CDR3 has 15 amino acids. The germline CDR1 and CDR2 sequences are SNHLY and FYNNEI. CDR3 DNA sequence: TGTGCCAGCCCCTCTCTAGCGGAGGCCACAGATACGCAGTATTTT. This encodes CASPSLAEATDTQYF.